This TCR beta chain was recovered during a study of T cells after yellow fever vaccination. The CDR3 loop spans 14 amino acids. Trimming removed 6 bases from V and 6 bases from J; junction bases left unmatched: 6. This clonotype was observed a handful of times. TCRdb redid the calling of the 5' RACE reads with MiXCR, one entry per CDR3 protein. This table holds approximately 610,000 distinct CDR3 sequences, about a sixth found once. The receptor was derived from a man between 18 and 29 years old who received the YFV17D yellow fever vaccine. J is TRBJ2-1 and V is TRBV12-3 or TRBV12-4; 9 positions match TRBD1. Material: PBMCs, obtained less than 6 days after the first yellow fever vaccination. This CDR3 reads CASSPRTGVNEQFF. DNA for the CDR3: TGTGCCAGCAGCCCTCGGACAGGGGTCAATGAGCAGTTCTTC.